The count of the clone carrying this T cell receptor beta chain is one. Its target is unknown. The sample is drawn from a study of cytomegalovirus exposure and HLA in healthy donors. On the study more broadly: Counted in an early data release were approximately 85 million unique TCRs from HLA-typed donors. Across some 400 genotyped donors, 81% landed in the Caucasian-associated ancestry cluster. Study observations and caveats: Presence/absence analyses assumed roughly uniform sequencing depth across donors.

Primers included in the PCR were 60 Vbeta and 13 Jbeta primers. Sequencing was performed with immunoSEQ multiplex PCR; in TCRdb, only in-frame clones are kept and a portion is missing. The table has some 70,000 clones, roughly four fifths seen once. CDR3 length: 17 residues. CDR1 is SGDLS, CDR2 YYNGEE, per germline. Trimming removed 2 bases at V and 8 bases at J, with 24 bases between. The J gene is TRBJ2-3, the V gene TRBV9; possible D gene TRBD2, 5 bases. This receptor was taken from a man between 18 and 35 years old in good health and CMV-seronegative. Sequencing was carried out using PBMCs. The chain's CDR3 is CASSVSPTRTRSGTQYF. The CDR3 coding sequence is TGTGCCAGCAGCGTTAGCCCCACTAGGACCAGATCAGGTACGCAGTATTTT.